This TCR beta chain emerged from a study of cytomegalovirus exposure and HLA in healthy donors. The CDR3 is 12 amino acids. From germline, CDR1 is SQVTM and CDR2 ANQGSEA. V lost 6 bases and J lost 5; bases outside the gene matches: 5. General study points: In vitro checks showed that a few CMV-associated chains really do target CMV antigens.

This clone occurred a few times. Antigen unknown. A multiplex PCR was run with 60 Vbeta primers and 13 Jbeta primers. TCRdb's table, derived via immunoSEQ multiplex PCR, lists solely in-frame clones and lacks some. The top ten hold around an eighth of the sample, which has tens of thousands of clones, 50% to 55% seen once. The sequencing sample was made of PBMCs. This sequence was found in a human donor in good health. V is TRBV29-1 and J is TRBJ2-7; 9 bases match TRBD1. CDR3: CSVGQGPHEQYF. The CDR3 nucleotides read TGCAGCGTGGGACAGGGTCCCCACGAGCAGTACTTC.